These 2 T cell receptor beta chains were sequenced from one sample in a study of blood T cell repertoires in COVID-19. Clones were read by immunoSEQ multiplex PCR, and TCRdb kept only the in-frame ones, dropping some. Of 250,000 to 300,000 clones in the sample, about nine tenths are singletons; the top ten hold about 1.7%. The sample taken for sequencing was PBMCs or T cells enriched from blood (not recorded which). Receptor source: a middle-aged woman who had recovered from COVID-19.

V is TRBV7-2 and J is TRBJ1-5, with 10 bases identical to TRBD1. The germline V gene has CDR1 SGHTA and CDR2 FQGNSA. There are 16 residues in the CDR3. Germline trimming cut 0 bases from V and 3 bases from J; bases unmatched to any gene: 2. In DNA, the CDR3 is TGTGCCAGCAGCTTAGCAGGGACAGGGGTCAATCAGCCCCAGCATTTT. Protein sequence: CASSLAGTGVNQPQHF.

In this sample, this clone turned up once. The gene calls are TRBV25-1 and TRBJ2-7; D not resolved. The V gene lost 3 bases and the J gene lost 0 bases, with 18 bases spanning the gap. CDR1 and CDR2 (germline): MGHDK, SYGVNS. The CDR3 is 17 residues long. CDR3 bases: TGTGCCAGCAGTGACAAAAGAGGCCTTTTCCCCTCCTACGAGCAGTACTTC. It translates to CASSDKRGLFPSYEQYF.